The 27 T cell receptor beta chains below come from one sample, sequenced in a study of T-cell memory formation after mild COVID-19. TCRdb reprocessed the 5' RACE reads via MiXCR and lists one record per CDR3 protein. Of 560,000 or so distinct CDR3 sequences in the sample, 17% were seen once. Sequenced: PBMCs or a T cell subset sorted from them (not recorded which). The source of these receptors is an adult woman who had mild COVID-19 (a few samples of this study predate the infection). Cell type and time point are not known.

As to this clonotype: The germline gene is not matched at one end of the junction; a read error may be the cause. V and J are TRBV6-5 and TRBJ1-2, with TRBD1 matching over 9 bases. The CDR3 length is 14 residues. Germline V gene lookup returns CDR1 MNHEY and CDR2 SVGAGI. CDR3 DNA sequence: TGTGCCAGCGGTTACACACAGGGGGCACGGGGCTACACCTTC. Its translation is CASGYTQGARGYTF.

This chain connects TRBV7-9 to TRBJ2-4; D unresolved. CDR3 length equals 13 residues. The ends were cut back, 5 bases at V and 0 bases at J, with 5 bases in the middle. Germline CDR1 SEHNR, CDR2 FQNEAQ (reference sequence). CDR3: CASSRIAKNIQYF. The CDR3 DNA is TGTGCCAGCAGCCGTATAGCCAAAAACATTCAGTACTTC.

This clonotype was counted between two and nine times. The chain couples TRBV12-3 or TRBV12-4 to TRBJ2-3; D is perhaps TRBD1 or TRBD2 (5 bases each). CDR3 size: 15 residues. The V and J ends lost 4 bases and 3 bases respectively, with 14 bases between them. The CDR3: CASSSERDRTDTQYF. The CDR3, as DNA: TGTGCCAGCAGTTCAGAACGGGACCGTACAGATACGCAGTATTTT.

This clonotype was observed many times. The rearrangement links TRBV30 to TRBJ2-7; D might be TRBD2 (5 bases). The CDR3 length is 14 residues. From germline, CDR1 is GTSNPN and CDR2 SVGIG (reference sequence). The V gene lost 4 bases and the J gene lost 2 bases, with 15 bases spanning the gap. CDR3 sequence reads: CAWTHGAVPYEQYF. Here the CDR3 DNA reads TGTGCCTGGACACACGGAGCGGTTCCCTACGAGCAGTACTTC.

DNA for the CDR3: TGTGCCAGCAGTTCCCCTGCGGACCTCGACCGGGGTACTGAAGCTTTCTTT. This gives the protein CASSSPADLDRGTEAFF. The J gene is TRBJ1-1, the V gene TRBV6-2 or TRBV6-3, with D uncertain. V dropped 4 bases and J dropped 5 bases, with 23 bases sitting between them. This CDR3 is 17 amino acids long. Germline CDR1 reads MNHEY; CDR2 reads SVGEGT.

The rearrangement uses TRBV20-1 and TRBJ2-7; 7 bases align to TRBD2. This CDR3 has 15 amino acids. Germline V CDR1 and CDR2: DFQATT, SNEGSKA (reference sequence). The J segment lost 4 bases and the V segment lost 2 bases, leaving 11 bases of the junction unmatched. CDR3 loop: CSARPRDGRKYEQYF. In nucleotides, the CDR3 is TGCAGTGCTAGACCACGGGACGGGAGGAAATACGAGCAGTACTTC.

This clonotype was seen a handful of times. The chain recombines TRBV30 with TRBJ1-5, with D possibly matching TRBD1 (6 bases). V gave up 8 bases and J gave up 7 bases, with 12 bases separating them. The CDR3 consists of 11 residues. Germline CDR1 and CDR2: GTSNPN and SVGIG (reference sequence). Here the CDR3 DNA reads TGTGCCCGAATACAGGGACAGCCCCAGCATTTT. Its translation is CARIQGQPQHF.

This clonotype was observed a few times. This chain links TRBV10-2 with TRBJ1-5; D is ambiguous. With 6 bases removed from V and 15 bases from J, the gap between germline ends came to 21 bases. Germline CDR1 reads WSHSY; CDR2 reads SAAADI. This CDR3 contains 13 residues. CDR3 loop: CASSPGADPLRHF. The CDR3 DNA reads as TGCGCCAGCAGCCCAGGCGCGGATCCCTTGCGGCATTTT.

This clonotype appeared a few times. The rearrangement joins TRBV5-5 to TRBJ2-5; 12 nucleotides align to TRBD2. There are 16 residues in the CDR3. The ends lost 2 bases at V and 1 base at J; junction bases unmatched: 3. CDR1 and CDR2 from the germline V gene are SGHKS and YYEKEE (reference sequence). The DNA for the CDR3 is TGTGCCAGCAGCTTCACTAGCGGGGGGATCCAAGAGACCCAGTACTTC. It is translated as CASSFTSGGIQETQYF.

A few counts support this clonotype. The chain combines TRBV4-2 with TRBJ2-7; 13 bases map to TRBD2. J gave up 5 bases and V 1 base, and 8 bases lay outside the gene matches. The germline gives CDR1 LGHNA, CDR2 YNFKEQ. This CDR3 comprises 17 residues. The DNA for the CDR3 is TGTGCCAGCAGCCAAGGGACTAGCGGGAGTAGCCTGCACGAGCAGTACTTC. It is translated as CASSQGTSGSSLHEQYF.

The genes are TRBV6-1 and TRBJ2-6; TRBD1 agrees at 8 bases. The CDR3 extends over 17 amino acids. Germline V CDR1 and CDR2: MNHNS, SASEGT. J gave up 1 base and V 4 bases, and 6 bases lay outside the gene matches. The CDR3 DNA reads as TGTGCCAGCAGTGCGACAGGGGTCTGGTCTGGGGCCAACGTCCTGACTTTC. Translation: CASSATGVWSGANVLTF.

This clonotype was picked up a small number of times. V usage is TRBV12-3 or TRBV12-4 and J usage is TRBJ1-5; 7 positions match TRBD1. Trimming cost V 5 bases and J 2 bases; bases outside gene matches: 6. CDR3 length equals 15 residues. The CDR3 reads CASSKTRGGNQPQHF. The CDR3 DNA reads TGTGCCAGCAGTAAGACCAGGGGGGGCAATCAGCCCCAGCATTTT.

This clonotype was recorded a few times. CDR3 nucleotide sequence: TGTGCCAGCAGCCCCCGTCCCGGGACAGGGTTCGGAAACACCATATATTTT. This gives the protein CASSPRPGTGFGNTIYF. V usage is TRBV9 and J usage is TRBJ1-3, with TRBD1 matching 9 bases. In germline, CDR1 is SGDLS, CDR2 YYNGEE. CDR3 length equals 17 residues. V was pared by 4 bases and J by 4 bases, with 12 bases of the junction left unmatched.

The table lists this clonotype with a few counts. This chain uses TRBV29-1 with TRBJ2-7, with 8 bases that match TRBD1. The ends lost 4 bases at V and 4 bases at J; junction bases unmatched: 9. The CDR3 is 14 residues long. Germline CDR1 and CDR2: SQVTM and ANQGSEA. The CDR3 region has the DNA TGCAGCGTTGGCCGGGGGACAGGCTCTTACGAGCAGTACTTC. It yields the protein CSVGRGTGSYEQYF.

This clonotype showed up just a few times. V is TRBV20-1 and J is TRBJ2-3; unclear D gene. V dropped 1 base and J dropped 6 bases, with 5 bases sitting between them. Per the germline V gene, CDR1 is DFQATT and CDR2 is SNEGSKA (reference sequence). The CDR3 consists of 11 residues. The chain's CDR3 is CSARASDTQYF. The CDR3 nucleotides read TGCAGTGCTAGAGCTTCCGATACGCAGTATTTT.

The chain uses TRBV3-1 and TRBJ1-2; D not resolved. The germline gives CDR1 LGHDT, CDR2 YNNKEL (reference sequence). The length of the CDR3 is 14 residues. The V end was cut by 3 bases, the J end by 7 bases, with 15 bases between. Here the CDR3 DNA reads TGTGCCAGCAGCCACAGTACGGGCCCGCCTGGCTACACCTTC. It codes for CASSHSTGPPGYTF.

The chain has TRBV29-1 and TRBJ2-7; 7 nucleotides line up with TRBD2. The trim removed 4 bases at V and 4 bases at J, leaving 7 bases unmatched. The germline V gene has CDR1 SQVTM and CDR2 ANQGSEA. The CDR3 contains 13 residues. The CDR3 reads CSVGGSLGYEQYF. The CDR3 DNA reads TGCAGCGTTGGCGGGAGTCTTGGGTACGAGCAGTACTTC.

This clonotype appeared a few times. This chain links TRBV12-3 or TRBV12-4 with TRBJ2-7; maybe TRBD1 (5 bases). Trimming pared 1 base from V and 0 bases from J, leaving 13 bases between. The CDR3 runs to 16 residues. The CDR3 here is CASSLDWGGSSYEQYF. The CDR3 DNA is TGTGCCAGCAGTTTAGACTGGGGCGGTAGCTCCTACGAGCAGTACTTC.

This clonotype was counted ten times or more. The chain is built from TRBV12-3 or TRBV12-4 and TRBJ1-5; 10 bases agree with TRBD1. This CDR3 has 15 residues. J lost 2 bases, V lost 6 bases, and 4 bases had no gene match. The DNA of the CDR3 is TGTGCCAGCAGCCGGGACAGGGGTGGCAATCAGCCCCAGCATTTT. Its translation is CASSRDRGGNQPQHF.

This clonotype was counted only a few times. The chain couples TRBV4-2 to TRBJ2-1; no firm D call. In germline, CDR1 is LGHNA, CDR2 YNFKEQ. The CDR3 runs to 16 residues. Trimming stripped 4 bases from V and 4 bases from J, with 17 bases between. The chain's CDR3 is CASSPHDSPVYNEQFF. CDR3 bases: TGTGCCAGCAGCCCTCACGACTCCCCCGTTTACAATGAGCAGTTCTTC.

The chain uses TRBV7-9 and TRBJ1-1; possibly TRBD1 for D (5 bases). Germline V gene sequence: CDR1 SEHNR, CDR2 FQNEAQ (reference sequence). The CDR3 has 14 amino acids. Trimming took 5 bases from V and 3 from J, leaving 13 bases between them. DNA of the CDR3: TGTGCCAGCAGCCGAGGAGGGGACTACACTGAAGCTTTCTTT. It codes for CASSRGGDYTEAFF.

The V gene is TRBV19, the J gene TRBJ1-1, with a tentative D call TRBD1 (5 bases). There are 12 residues in the CDR3. Trimming took off 6 bases at V and 11 bases at J, with 16 bases between the two ends. The germline gives CDR1 LNHDA, CDR2 SQIVND (reference sequence). The CDR3 here is CASSDVSAGAFF. CDR3 in DNA: TGTGCCAGTAGCGACGTCTCTGCAGGGGCTTTCTTT.

This rearrangement joins TRBV5-1 to TRBJ2-3; D possibly uses TRBD1 or TRBD2 (6 bases each). From germline, CDR1 is SGHRS and CDR2 YFSETQ. The CDR3 is made up of 15 amino acids. Trimming pared 2 bases from V and 1 base from J, leaving 11 bases between. The CDR3 coding sequence is TGCGCCAGCAGCTTAGGGGGACTGGGCACAGATACGCAGTATTTT. This translates into CASSLGGLGTDTQYF.

The chain uses TRBV5-4 and TRBJ2-7; 8 bases agree with TRBD2. Germline V gene lookup returns CDR1 SGHNT and CDR2 YYREEE (reference sequence). Germline trimming cut 6 bases from V and 5 bases from J; bases unmatched to any gene: 13. The CDR3 runs to 15 residues. CDR3 sequence: CASTRPGGGFNEQYF. The CDR3 nucleotides are TGTGCCAGCACCCGCCCGGGAGGGGGTTTCAACGAGCAGTACTTC.

This clonotype has just one count. At one end, the junction sequence differs from germline, possibly due to a read error. The genes are TRBV7-7 and TRBJ2-1; 11 nucleotides align to TRBD1. The CDR3 has 20 residues. Germline values: CDR1 SSHAT, CDR2 FNYEAQ (reference sequence). The CDR3 reads CASSQYPGQGERGFPNEQFF. For the CDR3, the DNA is TGTGCTAGCAGCCAATACCCGGGACAGGGGGAGCGGGGGTTTCCTAATGAGCAGTTCTTC.

The V gene is TRBV7-9, the J gene TRBJ1-1; D possibly corresponds to TRBD1 (5 bases). Per germline, CDR1 SEHNR and CDR2 FQNEAQ (reference sequence). The V end was cut by 5 bases, the J end by 3 bases, with 22 bases between. CDR3 length equals 17 residues. The CDR3, as DNA: TGTGCCAGCAGCCCCCCTGGGACTCCTAAGGGACACACTGAAGCTTTCTTT. As protein: CASSPPGTPKGHTEAFF.

This clonotype was observed a handful of times. V usage is TRBV9 and J usage is TRBJ2-3; the D gene is possibly TRBD1 (6 bases). This CDR3 is built from 16 residues. V lost 4 bases and J 1 base, leaving 16 bases between the germline ends. CDR1 and CDR2 (germline): SGDLS, YYNGEE. CDR3 amino acids: CASSPQGTPGTDTQYF. DNA for the CDR3: TGTGCCAGCAGCCCCCAGGGGACACCTGGCACAGATACGCAGTATTTT.